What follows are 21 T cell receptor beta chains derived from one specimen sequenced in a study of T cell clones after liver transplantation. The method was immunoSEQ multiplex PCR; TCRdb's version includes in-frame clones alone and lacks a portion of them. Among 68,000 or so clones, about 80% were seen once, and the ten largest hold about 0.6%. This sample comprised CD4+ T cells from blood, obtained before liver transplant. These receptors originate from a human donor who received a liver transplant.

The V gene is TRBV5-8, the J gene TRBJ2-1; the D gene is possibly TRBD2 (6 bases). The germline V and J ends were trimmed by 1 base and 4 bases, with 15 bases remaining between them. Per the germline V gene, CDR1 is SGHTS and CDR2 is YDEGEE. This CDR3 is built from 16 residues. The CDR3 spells CASSLWGSGRYNEQFF. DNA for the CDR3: TGTGCCAGCAGCTTGTGGGGGAGCGGGCGATACAATGAGCAGTTCTTC. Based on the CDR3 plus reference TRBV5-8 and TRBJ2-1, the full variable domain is EAGVTQSPTHLIKTRGQQATLRCSPISGHTSVYWYQQALGLGLQFLLWYDEGEERNRGNFPPRFSGRQFPNYSSELNVNALELEDSALYLCASSLWGSGRYNEQFFGPGTRLTVL.

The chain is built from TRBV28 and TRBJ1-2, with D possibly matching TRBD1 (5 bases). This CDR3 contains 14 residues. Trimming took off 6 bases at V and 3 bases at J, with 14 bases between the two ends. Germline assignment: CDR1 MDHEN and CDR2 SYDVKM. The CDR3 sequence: CASRESRVDYGYTF. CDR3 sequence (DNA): TGTGCCAGCAGGGAGAGCAGGGTTGACTATGGCTACACCTTC.

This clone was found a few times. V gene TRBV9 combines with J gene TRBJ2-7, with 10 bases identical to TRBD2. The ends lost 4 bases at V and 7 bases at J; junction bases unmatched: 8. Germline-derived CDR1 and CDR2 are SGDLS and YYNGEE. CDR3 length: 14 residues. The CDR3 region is CASSTAGGPREQYF. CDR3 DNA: TGTGCCAGCAGCACAGCGGGAGGGCCGAGAGAGCAGTACTTC.

The CDR3 region is CAISESEGHTYEQYF. CDR3 sequence (DNA): TGTGCCATCAGTGAGTCGGAAGGACATACCTACGAGCAGTACTTC. The chain is built from TRBV10-3 and TRBJ2-7, with D possibly matching TRBD1 (5 bases). This CDR3 is built from 15 residues. The V end was cut by 0 bases, the J end by 2 bases, with 11 bases between. Germline V gene data show CDR1 as ENHRY and CDR2 as SYGVKD.

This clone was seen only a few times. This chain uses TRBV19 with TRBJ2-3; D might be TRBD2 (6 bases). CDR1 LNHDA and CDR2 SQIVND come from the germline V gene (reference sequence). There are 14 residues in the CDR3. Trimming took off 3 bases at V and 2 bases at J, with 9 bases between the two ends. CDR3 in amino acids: CASSIPGATDTQYF. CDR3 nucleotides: TGTGCCAGTAGTATCCCGGGAGCCACAGATACGCAGTATTTT.

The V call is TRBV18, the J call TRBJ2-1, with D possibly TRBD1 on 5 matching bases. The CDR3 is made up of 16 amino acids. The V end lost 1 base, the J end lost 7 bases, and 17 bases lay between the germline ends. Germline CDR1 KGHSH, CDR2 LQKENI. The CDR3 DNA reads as TGTGCCAGCTCACCACGGTCCGTGGCAGGGTTGAATGAGCAGTTCTTC. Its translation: CASSPRSVAGLNEQFF.

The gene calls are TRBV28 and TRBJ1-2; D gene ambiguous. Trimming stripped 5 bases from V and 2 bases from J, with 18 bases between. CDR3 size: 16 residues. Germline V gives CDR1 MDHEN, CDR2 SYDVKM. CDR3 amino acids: CASSPGGVDTNYGYTF. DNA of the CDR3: TGTGCCAGCAGTCCGGGAGGCGTAGATACAAACTATGGCTACACCTTC.

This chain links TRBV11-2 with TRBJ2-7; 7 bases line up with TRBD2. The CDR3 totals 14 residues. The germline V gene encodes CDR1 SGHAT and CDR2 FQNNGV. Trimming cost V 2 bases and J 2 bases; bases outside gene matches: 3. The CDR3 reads CASSLQRGTYEQYF. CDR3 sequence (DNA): TGTGCCAGCAGCTTACAGCGGGGTACCTACGAGCAGTACTTC.

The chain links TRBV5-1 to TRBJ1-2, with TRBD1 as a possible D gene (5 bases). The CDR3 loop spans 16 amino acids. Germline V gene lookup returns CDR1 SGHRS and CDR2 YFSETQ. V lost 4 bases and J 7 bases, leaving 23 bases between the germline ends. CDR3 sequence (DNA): TGCGCCAGCAGCCCAGGGAGGGGAGGGCCCGAGATTGGCTACACCTTC. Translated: CASSPGRGGPEIGYTF.

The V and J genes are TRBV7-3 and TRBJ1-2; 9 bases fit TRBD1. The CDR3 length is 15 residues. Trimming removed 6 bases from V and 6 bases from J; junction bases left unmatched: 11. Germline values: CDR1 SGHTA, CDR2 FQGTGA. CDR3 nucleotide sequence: TGTGCCAGCAGTCTCATCAGGACAGGGGTTGATGGCTACACCTTC. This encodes CASSLIRTGVDGYTF.

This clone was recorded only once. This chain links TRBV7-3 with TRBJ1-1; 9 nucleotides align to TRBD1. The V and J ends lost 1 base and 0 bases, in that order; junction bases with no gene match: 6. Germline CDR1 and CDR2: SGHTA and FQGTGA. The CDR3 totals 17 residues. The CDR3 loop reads CASSLRQGGSLNTEAFF. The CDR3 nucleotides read TGTGCCAGCAGCTTAAGACAGGGGGGAAGTTTGAACACTGAAGCTTTCTTT. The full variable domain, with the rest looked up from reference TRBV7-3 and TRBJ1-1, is GAGVSQTPSNKVTEKGKYVELRCDPISGHTALYWYRQSLGQGPEFLIYFQGTGAADDSGLPNDRFFAVRPEGSVSTLKIQRTERGDSAVYLCASSLRQGGSLNTEAFFGQGTRLTVV.

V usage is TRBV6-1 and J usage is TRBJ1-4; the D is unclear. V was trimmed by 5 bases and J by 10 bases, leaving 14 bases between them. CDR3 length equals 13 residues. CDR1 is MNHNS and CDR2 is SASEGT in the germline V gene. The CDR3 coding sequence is TGTGCCAGCAGTCCTAAACCATCCGGAAAACTGTTTTTT. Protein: CASSPKPSGKLFF.

The CDR3 bases are TGCGCCAGCAGCCAGACGGTGCGACCGACGGGGAATCAGCCCCAGCATTTT. Translating gives CASSQTVRPTGNQPQHF. The chain has TRBV4-3 and TRBJ1-5; no reliable D call. CDR1 LGHNA and CDR2 YSLEER come from the germline V gene. The CDR3 runs 17 residues. The germline V and J ends were trimmed by 3 bases and 4 bases, with 19 bases remaining between them.

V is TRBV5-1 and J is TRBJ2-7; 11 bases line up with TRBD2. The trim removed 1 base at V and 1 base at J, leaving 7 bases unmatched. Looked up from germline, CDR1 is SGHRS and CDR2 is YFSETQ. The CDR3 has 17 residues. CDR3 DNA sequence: TGCGCCAGCAGCTTGCTAGCGGGAGGCCCCCAGTCCTACGAGCAGTACTTC. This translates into CASSLLAGGPQSYEQYF.

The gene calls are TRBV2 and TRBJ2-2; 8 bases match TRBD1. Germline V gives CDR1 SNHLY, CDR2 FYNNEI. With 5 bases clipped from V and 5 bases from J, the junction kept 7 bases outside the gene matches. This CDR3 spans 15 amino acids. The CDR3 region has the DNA TGTGCCAGCAGTCCCCTAAGACAGGGGACCGGGGAGCTGTTTTTT. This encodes CASSPLRQGTGELFF.

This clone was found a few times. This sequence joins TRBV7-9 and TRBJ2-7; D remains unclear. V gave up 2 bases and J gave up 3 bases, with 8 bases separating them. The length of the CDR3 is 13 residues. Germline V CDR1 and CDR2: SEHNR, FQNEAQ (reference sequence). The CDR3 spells CASSLKVNYEQYF. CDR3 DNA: TGTGCCAGCAGCTTAAAGGTAAACTACGAGCAGTACTTC.

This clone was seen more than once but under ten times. CDR3 protein: CASSFGTSGAGRGEQYF. CDR3 coding DNA: TGTGCCAGCAGCTTCGGGACTAGCGGTGCTGGGCGGGGCGAGCAGTACTTC. The rearrangement uses TRBV2 and TRBJ2-7; TRBD2 agrees at 11 bases. The CDR3 is 17 residues long. Per the germline V gene, CDR1 is SNHLY and CDR2 is FYNNEI. The J segment lost 6 bases and the V segment lost 6 bases, leaving 16 bases of the junction unmatched.

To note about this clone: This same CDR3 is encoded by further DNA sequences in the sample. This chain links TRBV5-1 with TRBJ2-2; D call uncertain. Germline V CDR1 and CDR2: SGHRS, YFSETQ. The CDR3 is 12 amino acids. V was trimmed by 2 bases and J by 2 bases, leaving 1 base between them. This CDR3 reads CASSFNTGELFF. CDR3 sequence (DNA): TGCGCCAGCAGCTTCAACACCGGGGAGCTGTTTTTT.

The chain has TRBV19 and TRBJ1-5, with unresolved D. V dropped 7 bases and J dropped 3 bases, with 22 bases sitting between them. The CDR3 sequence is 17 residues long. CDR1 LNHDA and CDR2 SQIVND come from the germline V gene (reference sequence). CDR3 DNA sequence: TGTGCCAGTACCAATACGATGGTATCGGGGTACAATCAGCCCCAGCATTTT. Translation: CASTNTMVSGYNQPQHF.

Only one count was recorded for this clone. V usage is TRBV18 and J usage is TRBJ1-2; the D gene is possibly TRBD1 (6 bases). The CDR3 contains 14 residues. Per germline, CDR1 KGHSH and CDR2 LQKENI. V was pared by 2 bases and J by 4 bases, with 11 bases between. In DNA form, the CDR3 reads TGTGCCAGCTCACCAGGGGGCGAAGCCTATGGCTACACCTTC. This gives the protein CASSPGGEAYGYTF.

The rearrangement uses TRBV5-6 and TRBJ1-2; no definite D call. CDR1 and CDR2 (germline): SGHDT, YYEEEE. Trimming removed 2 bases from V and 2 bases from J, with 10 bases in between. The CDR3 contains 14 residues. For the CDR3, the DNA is TGTGCCAGCAGCTTATCGTCCGGGAACTATGGCTACACCTTC. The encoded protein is CASSLSSGNYGYTF.